The rows below give T cell receptor beta chains drawn from one sample of a study of human T cells and chemical hapten exposure. Via MiXCR, TCRdb re-called the RACE reads, giving one row per CDR3 protein. Of approximately 320,000 distinct CDR3 sequences listed, roughly 6% are singletons. The sample here was whole blood, taken in connection with sensitization to the hapten diphenylcyclopropenone (DPC). These receptors came from a woman under 30 with alopecia areata. Some clones in this sample may be carry-over from other donors' samples. Each CDR3 is given with its conserved first and last residue. A D gene is named only where the DNA matches it firmly. For some rows the clone size is stated as once, few or many, or as a class when expanded; others skip it.

TRBJ1-3,TRBV5-1,few,-,TGCGCCAGCAGCTTGCAGTCCCGAAACTCTGGAAACACCATATATTTT,CASSLQSRNSGNTIYF
TRBJ2-2,TRBV29-1,few,TRBD1,TGCAGCGTGGTTGGACAGGTGAACACCGGGGAGCTGTTTTTT,CSVVGQVNTGELFF
TRBJ2-1,TRBV27,many,-,TGTGCCAGCAGCGCGGTTTTGTTTGACAATGAGCAGTTCTTC,CASSAVLFDNEQFF
TRBJ2-3,TRBV6-2/TRBV6-3,few,-,TGTGCCAGCAGTTACCGGGAAGTGACGGATACGCAGTATTTT,CASSYREVTDTQYF
TRBJ1-1,TRBV7-9,many,TRBD1,TGTGCCAGCAGCTCCTCCGGGACAGCTGAAGCTTTCTTT,CASSSSGTAEAFF
TRBJ1-5,TRBV7-9,many,-,TGTGCCAGCAGCTCCTGGGGGGGAAATCAGCCCCAGCATTTT,CASSSWGGNQPQHF
TRBJ2-1,TRBV11-2,few,TRBD2,TGTGCCAGCAGCTACTCTCCGCGGGGGGCCCCTTACAATGAGCAGTTCTTC,CASSYSPRGAPYNEQFF
TRBJ2-7,TRBV6-2/TRBV6-3,-,TRBD2,TGTGCCAGCAGTCCCGCGAGCGGGGTCTACGAGCAGTACTTC,CASSPASGVYEQYF
TRBJ2-1,TRBV28,few,-,TGTGCCAGCAGTTTATTAGTGTGGGGGGGCCGGCTCTTC,CASSLLVWGGRLF
TRBJ1-6,TRBV5-1,-,-,TGCGCCAGCAGCTTGAGGAGTAATTCACCCCTCCACTTT,CASSLRSNSPLHF
TRBJ2-1,TRBV9,few,-,TGTGCCAGCAGCGTCCGGGACGGAAGCTACAATGAGCAGTTCTTC,CASSVRDGSYNEQFF
TRBJ2-1,TRBV7-9,-,TRBD2,TGTGCCAGCAGCTTGCGAGACCTAGCGGGGGTCCTTTACAATGAGCAGTTCTTC,CASSLRDLAGVLYNEQFF
TRBJ1-1,TRBV6-2/TRBV6-3,-,TRBD1,TGTGCCAGCAGTGGACAGGGAAAGGGGAACACTGAAGCTTTCTTT,CASSGQGKGNTEAFF